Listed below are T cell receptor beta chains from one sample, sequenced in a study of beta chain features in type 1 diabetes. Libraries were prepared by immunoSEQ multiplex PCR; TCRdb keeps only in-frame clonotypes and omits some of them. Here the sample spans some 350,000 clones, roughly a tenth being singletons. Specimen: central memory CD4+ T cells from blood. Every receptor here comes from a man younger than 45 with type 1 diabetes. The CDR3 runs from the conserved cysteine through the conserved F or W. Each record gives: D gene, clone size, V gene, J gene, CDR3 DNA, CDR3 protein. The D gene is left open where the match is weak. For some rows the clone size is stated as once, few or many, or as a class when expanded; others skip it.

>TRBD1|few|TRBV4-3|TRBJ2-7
TGCGCCAGCAGCCAAGATCTCAGGGGGAATTTCTACGAGCAGTACTTC
CASSQDLRGNFYEQYF
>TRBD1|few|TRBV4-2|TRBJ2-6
TGTGCCAGCAGCCAAGGACAGGGGACTGGGGCCAACGTCCTGACTTTC
CASSQGQGTGANVLTF
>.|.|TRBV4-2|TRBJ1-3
TGTGCCAGCAGCCGTTTAGTCGGGGACTCTGGAAACACCATATATTTT
CASSRLVGDSGNTIYF
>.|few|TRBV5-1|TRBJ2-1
TGCGCCAGCAGCCCGGGGACAATTTACAATGAGCAGTTCTTC
CASSPGTIYNEQFF
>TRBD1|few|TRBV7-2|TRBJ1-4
TGTGCCAGCAGCGTGGACAGGGGAGCTGAAAAACTGTTTTTT
CASSVDRGAEKLFF
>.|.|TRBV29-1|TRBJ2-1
TGCAGCGTCGGATCAGGGCCCCGCTCCTACAATGAGCAGTTCTTC
CSVGSGPRSYNEQFF
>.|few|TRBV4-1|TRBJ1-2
TGCGCCAGCAGCCAGATCGGACGGAGCGACTATGGCTACACCTTC
CASSQIGRSDYGYTF
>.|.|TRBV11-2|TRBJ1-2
TGTGCCAGCGTCAACCTCAGGGGCAAAGGGAATGGCTACACCTTC
CASVNLRGKGNGYTF
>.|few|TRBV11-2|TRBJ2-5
TGTGCCAGCAGCCCCGGGCTAGTCAGCCAAGAGACCCAGTACTTC
CASSPGLVSQETQYF
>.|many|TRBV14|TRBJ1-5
TGTGCCAGCAGCCAAGATCAGTATCAGCCCCAGCATTTT
CASSQDQYQPQHF
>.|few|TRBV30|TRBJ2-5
TGTGCCTGGAGTAACCGGGACTCTTGGAAAGAGACCCAGTACTTC
CAWSNRDSWKETQYF
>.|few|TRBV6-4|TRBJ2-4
TGTGCCAGCAGTTCCCGGGGGGGACAGGGCGACATTCAGTACTTC
CASSSRGGQGDIQYF
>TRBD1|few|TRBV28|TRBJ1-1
TGTGCCAGCAGTTTACCCCGACAGGGGGGAACTGAAGCTTTCTTT
CASSLPRQGGTEAFF
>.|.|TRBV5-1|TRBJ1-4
TGCGCCAGCAGCTTGGTCGGCGCTACTAATGAAAAACTGTTTTTT
CASSLVGATNEKLFF
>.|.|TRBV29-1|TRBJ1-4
TGCAGCGTTCCCGGAGGGGGATCCCCTAATGAAAAACTGTTTTTT
CSVPGGGSPNEKLFF
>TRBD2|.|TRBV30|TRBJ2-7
TGTGCTTCCCTAGCGGGACTAGCGGGAGGGGACTTC
CASLAGLAGGDF
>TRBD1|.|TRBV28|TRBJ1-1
TGTGCCAGCAGCCAGGGGGGATCGGAAGCTTTCTTT
CASSQGGSEAFF
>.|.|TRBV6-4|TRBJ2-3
TGCGCCAGCGGACTGGAGCGGGCGACCGGGACGCAGTATTTT
CASGLERATGTQYF
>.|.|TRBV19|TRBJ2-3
TGTAGTGCGGGGACAGATACGCAGTATTTT
CSAGTDTQYF
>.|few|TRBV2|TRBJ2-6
TGTGCCAGCCGGGGAGGGGGAGGGGCCAACGTCCTGACTTTC
CASRGGGGANVLTF
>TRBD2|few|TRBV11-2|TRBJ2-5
TGTGCCAGCAGCTTAGTATCGGGGGGAGAGACCCAGTACTTC
CASSLVSGGETQYF
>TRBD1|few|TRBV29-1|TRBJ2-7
TGCAGCGTTGAAGAAGTGGCAGGGGGCCACTACGAGCAGTACTTC
CSVEEVAGGHYEQYF
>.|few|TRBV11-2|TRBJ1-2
TGTGCCAGCTCACAGGGCGACTATGGCTACACCTTC
CASSQGDYGYTF
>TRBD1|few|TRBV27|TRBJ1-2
TGTGCCAGCAGTTTCCTACAGGGGTGGCCTAACTATGGCTACACCTTC
CASSFLQGWPNYGYTF
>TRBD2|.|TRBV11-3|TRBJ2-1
TGTGCCAGCAGCTTAGATCGGGGGGAGGCCGGGTACAATGAGCAGTTCTTC
CASSLDRGEAGYNEQFF
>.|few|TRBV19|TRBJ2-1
TGTGCCAGTAGTATACAGGACACCTACAATGAGCAGTTCTTC
CASSIQDTYNEQFF
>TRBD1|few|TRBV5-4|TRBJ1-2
TGTGCCAGCAGTTCCGGAGGAGGGGGCTATAACTATGGCTACACCTTC
CASSSGGGGYNYGYTF
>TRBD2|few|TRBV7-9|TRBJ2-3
TGTGCCAGCAGCCCTGGGACTAGCGGTTTCACAGATACGCAGTATTTT
CASSPGTSGFTDTQYF
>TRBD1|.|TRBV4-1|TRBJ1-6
TGCGCCAGCAGCCAAGAACGAGGGGGCAGAGGAGACATTTCACCCCTCCACTTT
CASSQERGGRGDISPLHF
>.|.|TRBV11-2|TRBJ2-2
TGTGCCAGCAGCTTAGCGCATGGGGGGCCCCTATACACCGGGGAGCTGTTTTTT
CASSLAHGGPLYTGELFF
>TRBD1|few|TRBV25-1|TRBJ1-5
TGTGCCAGCAGGGGGGGGACAGGTAATCAGCCCCAGCATTTT
CASRGGTGNQPQHF
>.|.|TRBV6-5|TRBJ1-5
TGTGCCAGCAGTTACTCGTATATAGGTGGTCAGCCCCAGCATTTT
CASSYSYIGGQPQHF
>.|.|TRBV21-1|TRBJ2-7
TGTGCCAGCAGCCCAAGCTCCTACGAGCAGTACTTC
CASSPSSYEQYF
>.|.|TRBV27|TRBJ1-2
TGTGCCAGCACCTCGTACCAGGGAAACGGACGGTATCATGGCTACACCTTC
CASTSYQGNGRYHGYTF
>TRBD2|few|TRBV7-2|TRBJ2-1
TGTGCCAGCAGCTTATTCGGGACTAGCGTCAATGAGCAGTTCTTC
CASSLFGTSVNEQFF
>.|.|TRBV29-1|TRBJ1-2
TGCAGCGTTGAGGAACAGTATGGCTACACCTTC
CSVEEQYGYTF
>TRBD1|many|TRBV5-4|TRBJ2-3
TGTGCCAGCAGCGGGATATCCGGGACAGGTCCTAGGGAGCAGTATTTT
CASSGISGTGPREQYF
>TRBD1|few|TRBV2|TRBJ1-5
TGTGCCAGCCAGGCCGGGACAGGGAATCAGCCCCAGCATTTT
CASQAGTGNQPQHF
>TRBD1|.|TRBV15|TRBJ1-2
TGTGCCACCAGCAGAGCCGGACAGGTCATGGTTTCTGGAGGCTACACCTTC
CATSRAGQVMVSGGYTF
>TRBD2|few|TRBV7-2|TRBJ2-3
TGTGCCAGCAGCCAAGGGACTAGCGGGAGGATAGATACGCAGTATTTT
CASSQGTSGRIDTQYF
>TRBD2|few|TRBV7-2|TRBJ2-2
TGTGCCAGCAGCTTAGTAGGCGGGAGGGGAACCGGGGAGCTGTTTTTT
CASSLVGGRGTGELFF
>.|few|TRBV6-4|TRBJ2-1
TGTGCCAGCAGTAGGAATGCCGAGGACAATGAGCAGTTCTTC
CASSRNAEDNEQFF
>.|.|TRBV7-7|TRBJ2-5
TGTGCCAGCAGCCAAAATGGGTTGGTCCTAGCTCAAGAGACCCAGTACTTC
CASSQNGLVLAQETQYF
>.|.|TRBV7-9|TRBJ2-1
TGTGCCAGCAGCCAAGCCGGGACTTCAGACAATGAGCAGTTCTTC
CASSQAGTSDNEQFF
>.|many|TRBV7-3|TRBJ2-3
TGTGCCAGCACCTCCCTGGCAGATACGCAGTATTTT
CASTSLADTQYF
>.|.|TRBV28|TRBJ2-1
TGTGCCAGCAGTTTGGCCGGGAATTTGGGGAAGGAGCAGTTCTTC
CASSLAGNLGKEQFF
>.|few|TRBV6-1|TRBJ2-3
TGTGCCAGCAGTGAGACGACCAGGCAAGGGCAGTATTTT
CASSETTRQGQYF
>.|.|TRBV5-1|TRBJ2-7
TGCGCCAGCACTCTGACTCGCGGGGACAGTCCCTACGAGCAGTACTTC
CASTLTRGDSPYEQYF
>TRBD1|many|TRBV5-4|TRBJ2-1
TGTGCCAGCAGCTTGGCCGCCGGGGACAGGGGCCATGAGCAGTTCTTC
CASSLAAGDRGHEQFF